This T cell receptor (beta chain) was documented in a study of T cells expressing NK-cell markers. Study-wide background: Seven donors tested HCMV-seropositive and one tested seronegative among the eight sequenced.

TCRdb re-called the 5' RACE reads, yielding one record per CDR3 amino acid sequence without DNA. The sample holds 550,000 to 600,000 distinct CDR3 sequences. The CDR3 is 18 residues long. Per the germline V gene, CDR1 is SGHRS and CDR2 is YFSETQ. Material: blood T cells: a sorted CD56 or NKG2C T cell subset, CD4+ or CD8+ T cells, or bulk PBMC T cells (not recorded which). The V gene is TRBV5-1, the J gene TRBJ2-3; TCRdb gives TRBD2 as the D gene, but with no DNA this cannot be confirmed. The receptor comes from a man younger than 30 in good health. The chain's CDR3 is CASSLQAGGSQISDTQYF.